The next 30 T cell receptor beta chains were all read from a single sample in a study of blood T cell repertoires in COVID-19. Generated by immunoSEQ multiplex PCR, the TCRdb table keeps only in-frame clones and is missing some. The data contain over 200,000 clones, about 90% of them singletons. The sequencing input was peripheral blood. The receptors were sampled from a woman aged 25 to 39 who had recovered from COVID-19.

This clone has only a few counts. The chain links TRBV5-4 to TRBJ2-5; 10 bases match TRBD2. V shed 5 bases, J shed 4 bases, and the junction held 5 bases outside the gene matches. CDR1 and CDR2 (germline): SGHNT, YYREEE (reference sequence). The CDR3 is 14 residues long. In nucleotides, the CDR3 is TGTGCCAGCAGGCAAGCGGGGGGGCGAGAGACCCAGTACTTC. It codes for CASRQAGGRETQYF.

The chain recombines TRBV3-1 (or the pseudogene TRBV3-2) with TRBJ2-1, with 8 bases aligning to TRBD2. Germline V gene sequence: CDR1 LGHDT, CDR2 YNNKEL (reference sequence). The CDR3 has 22 residues. Trimming cost V 0 bases and J 0 bases; bases outside gene matches: 19. CDR3 sequence: CASSQEPRNFSGVCRSYNEQFF. As DNA, the CDR3 is TGTGCCAGCAGCCAAGAACCCCGGAATTTTAGCGGGGTCTGCCGCTCCTACAATGAGCAGTTCTTC.

This sequence joins TRBV7-2 and TRBJ1-4, with 10 bases lining up with TRBD1. The ends lost 5 bases at V and 5 bases at J; junction bases unmatched: 8. The CDR3 extends over 16 amino acids. Germline V gives CDR1 SGHTA, CDR2 FQGNSA. CDR3 loop: CASSPTGGRSNEKLFF. The CDR3 nucleotides are TGTGCCAGCAGCCCGACAGGGGGCAGATCCAATGAAAAACTGTTTTTT.

The genes are TRBV24-1 and TRBJ1-3, with D unclear. Germline loops: CDR1 KGHDR, CDR2 SFDVKD. V was shortened by 9 bases and J by 3 bases, with 17 bases between the two germline ends. This CDR3 is built from 15 residues. CDR3 loop: CATPPHYIGGNTIYF. CDR3 coding DNA: TGTGCCACCCCCCCCCACTATATAGGTGGAAACACCATATATTTT.

This chain joins TRBV20-1 and TRBJ1-2; tentative D call: TRBD1 (5 bases). The ends were cut back, 3 bases at V and 2 bases at J, with 13 bases in the middle. The CDR3 has 14 residues. Germline V gene data show CDR1 as DFQATT and CDR2 as SNEGSKA (reference sequence). This CDR3 is CSASGDSKNYGYTF. DNA for the CDR3: TGCAGTGCTAGTGGAGACAGCAAAAACTATGGCTACACCTTC.

The chain uses TRBV3-1 (or the pseudogene TRBV3-2) and TRBJ1-1; D remains unclear. The CDR3 runs to 12 residues. V gave up 3 bases and J gave up 10 bases, with 12 bases separating them. Per germline, CDR1 LGHDT and CDR2 YNNKEL (reference sequence). CDR3 DNA: TGTGCCAGCAGCCAGCAAGAGGCAGCAGCTTTCTTT. Translating it yields CASSQQEAAAFF.

V usage is TRBV18 and J usage is TRBJ2-5; D perhaps matches TRBD2 (5 bases). V was cut by 3 bases and J by 4 bases, with 15 bases left in between. The CDR3 has 15 amino acids. Looked up from germline, CDR1 is KGHSH and CDR2 is LQKENI. CDR3 protein: CASSPLGVLGETQYF. The CDR3 nucleotides read TGTGCCAGCTCACCGCTCGGGGTCCTGGGAGAGACCCAGTACTTC.

V is TRBV11-2 and J is TRBJ1-6; 8 bases are shared with TRBD1. The CDR3 sequence is 18 residues long. CDR1 is SGHAT and CDR2 is FQNNGV in the germline V gene. V lost 0 bases and J lost 7; bases outside the gene matches: 11. The CDR3 protein is CASSLDVGRGPGNSPLHF. In DNA, the CDR3 is TGTGCCAGCAGCTTAGATGTCGGCAGGGGGCCAGGGAATTCACCCCTCCACTTT.

The gene calls are TRBV27 and TRBJ2-3; 7 bases are a match to TRBD2. V was pared by 2 bases and J by 2 bases, with 4 bases of the junction left unmatched. The CDR3 covers 15 residues. Germline CDR1 MNHEY, CDR2 SMNVEV (reference sequence). The CDR3 loop reads CASSLTGGLTDTQYF. In DNA, the CDR3 is TGTGCCAGCAGTTTAACGGGGGGACTCACAGATACGCAGTATTTT.

The genes are TRBV27 and TRBJ2-7; D unclear. CDR1 is MNHEY and CDR2 is SMNVEV in the germline V gene (reference sequence). Trimming left V 3 bases short and J 2 bases short, with 14 bases between. This CDR3 has 15 amino acids. CDR3 loop: CASSFIGPSAYEQYF. The CDR3 DNA reads TGTGCCAGCAGTTTTATCGGTCCCTCTGCCTACGAGCAGTACTTC.

CDR3 loop: CATSDPISSSGVGNQPQHF. In nucleotides, the CDR3 is TGTGCCACCAGTGATCCCATCTCTTCTTCGGGGGTTGGCAATCAGCCCCAGCATTTT. This sequence joins TRBV24-1 and TRBJ1-5; D is possibly TRBD1 (5 bases). Germline V gives CDR1 KGHDR, CDR2 SFDVKD. With 3 bases removed from V and 2 bases from J, the gap between germline ends came to 22 bases. This CDR3 has 19 residues.

The chain recombines TRBV7-2 with TRBJ2-7; D not certain. CDR1 and CDR2 from the germline V gene are SGHTA and FQGNSA. V was shortened by 3 bases and J by 0 bases, with 9 bases between the two germline ends. This CDR3 has 14 residues. CDR3 in amino acids: CASSFAWSSYEQYF. CDR3 coding DNA: TGTGCCAGCAGCTTCGCCTGGAGCTCCTACGAGCAGTACTTC.

J is TRBJ1-1 and V is TRBV11-3, with D possibly matching TRBD1 (5 bases). The CDR3 totals 14 residues. Deletions cut 5 bases from V and 1 base from J, with 11 bases between. CDR1 and CDR2 (germline): SGHNT, YENEEA. The CDR3 DNA reads TGTGCCAGCAGCCCGTGGAGGGGGAACACTGAAGCTTTCTTT. Translation gives CASSPWRGNTEAFF. The full variable domain, rest sourced from reference TRBV11-3 and TRBJ1-1, is EAGVVQSPRYKIIEKKQPVAFWCNPISGHNTLYWYLQNLGQGPELLIRYENEEAVDDSQLPKDRFSAERLKGVDSTLKIQPAELGDSAVYLCASSPWRGNTEAFFGQGTRLTVV.

Of note for this clone: The sample holds other DNA sequences that translate to the same CDR3. The V and J genes are TRBV5-1 and TRBJ1-1; no clear D. Trimming took 2 bases from V and 4 from J, leaving 12 bases between them. Looked up from germline, CDR1 is SGHRS and CDR2 is YFSETQ. This CDR3 comprises 14 residues. The CDR3 loop is CASSLLGRGTEAFF. The CDR3 DNA reads TGCGCCAGCAGCTTACTAGGTCGCGGCACTGAAGCTTTCTTT. Full variable domain (outside the CDR3, taken from reference TRBV5-1 and TRBJ1-1): KAGVTQTPRYLIKTRGQQVTLSCSPISGHRSVSWYQQTPGQGLQFLFEYFSETQRNKGNFPGRFSGRQFSNSRSEMNVSTLELGDSALYLCASSLLGRGTEAFFGQGTRLTVV.

A single count supports this clone. V usage is TRBV7-6 and J usage is TRBJ1-1; D is perhaps TRBD1 (5 bases). In germline, CDR1 is SGHVS, CDR2 FNYEAQ. Trimming shortened V by 5 bases and J by 4 bases, and 17 bases separated the two germline ends. The CDR3 length is 15 residues. As DNA, the CDR3 is TGTGCCAGCAGCCCCTCGGAGGGGACCCTCACTGAAGCTTTCTTT. As protein: CASSPSEGTLTEAFF.

This rearrangement joins TRBV5-1 to TRBJ1-2; the match to TRBD1 covers 9 bases. The length of the CDR3 is 13 residues. Germline lookup yields CDR1 SGHRS and CDR2 YFSETQ. The junction had 5 bases not matched to a gene; V was cut back by 4 bases and J by 7 bases. The DNA of the CDR3 is TGCGCCAGCAGCGCCGGACAGGGGCCTGGCTACACCTTC. This encodes CASSAGQGPGYTF.

The CDR3 nucleotides are TGCGCCAGCAGCTTGCTTACTAGCAGTGGGTGGGGCACAGATACGCAGTATTTT. It translates to CASSLLTSSGWGTDTQYF. This chain connects TRBV5-1 to TRBJ2-3, with D maybe TRBD2 (6 bases). The germline V gene encodes CDR1 SGHRS and CDR2 YFSETQ. The CDR3 is 18 amino acids. Trimming removed 1 base from V and 1 base from J, with 19 bases in between.

V usage is TRBV3-1 (or the pseudogene TRBV3-2) and J usage is TRBJ2-1, with 8 bases aligning to TRBD2. Germline V gene data show CDR1 as LGHDT and CDR2 as YNNKEL (reference sequence). This CDR3 spans 14 amino acids. The ends lost 11 bases at V and 7 bases at J; junction bases unmatched: 13. CDR3 amino acids: CASTRGAERNEQFF. The CDR3 nucleotides are TGTGCCTCCACGCGGGGGGCCGAACGTAATGAGCAGTTCTTC.

The chain carries TRBV6-5 and TRBJ2-1; D remains ambiguous. This CDR3 spans 11 amino acids. With 7 bases removed from V and 6 bases from J, the gap between germline ends came to 7 bases. Germline values: CDR1 MNHEY, CDR2 SVGAGI. The CDR3 region has the DNA TGTGCCAGCAAATGGGCCAATGAGCAGTTCTTC. It encodes CASKWANEQFF.

The rearrangement uses TRBV4-1 and TRBJ2-5; 13 nucleotides match TRBD2. CDR1 is MGHRA, CDR2 YSYEKL, per germline. The CDR3 totals 22 residues. With V trimmed by 2 bases and J by 2 bases, 20 bases remained unmatched. In DNA form, the CDR3 reads TGCGCCAGCAGCCAACTCTTTTGGGGTACACCGCCGGGACTAGCGGGACAAGAGACCCAGTACTTC. This codes for CASSQLFWGTPPGLAGQETQYF.

The chain couples TRBV6-5 to TRBJ2-2; TRBD2 aligns across 10 bases. The V and J ends lost 1 base and 6 bases, in that order; junction bases with no gene match: 5. Per the germline V gene, CDR1 is MNHEY and CDR2 is SVGAGI. The CDR3 loop spans 16 amino acids. The chain's CDR3 is CASSYFSGGAPGELFF. The CDR3 nucleotides are TGTGCCAGCAGTTACTTCAGCGGGGGGGCCCCCGGGGAGCTGTTTTTT.

The rearrangement links TRBV12-5 to TRBJ2-7, with D maybe TRBD1 (6 bases). Trimming took 6 bases from V and 2 from J, leaving 8 bases between them. The length of the CDR3 is 12 residues. In germline, CDR1 is LGHNT, CDR2 FRNRAP. The CDR3 DNA reads as TGTGCTAGTGGGGGGGCCACCTACGAGCAGTACTTC. It yields the protein CASGGATYEQYF. The full variable domain, rest sourced from reference TRBV12-5 and TRBJ2-7, is DARVTQTPRHKVTEMGQEVTMRCQPILGHNTVFWYRQTMMQGLELLAYFRNRAPLDDSGMPKDRFSAEMPDATLATLKIQPSEPRDSAVYFCASGGATYEQYFGPGTRLTVT.

V usage is TRBV19 and J usage is TRBJ1-1, with D unclear. The germline CDR1 and CDR2 sequences are LNHDA and SQIVND (reference sequence). The CDR3 runs 14 residues. The ends were cut back, 2 bases at V and 1 base at J, with 8 bases in the middle. The CDR3: CASSIWGANTEAFF. The CDR3 coding sequence is TGTGCCAGTAGTATATGGGGAGCGAACACTGAAGCTTTCTTT.

The chain is built from TRBV6-4 and TRBJ2-1; 8 bases are a match to TRBD2. Germline V lookup: CDR1 MRHNA, CDR2 SNTAGT. Trimming cost V 2 bases and J 4 bases; bases outside gene matches: 4. This CDR3 has 15 residues. CDR3 sequence: CASSDEVAGYNEQFF. In nucleotides, the CDR3 is TGTGCCAGCAGTGACGAGGTAGCGGGGTACAATGAGCAGTTCTTC.

This rearrangement joins TRBV13 to TRBJ2-2; maybe TRBD2 (6 bases). V was cut by 2 bases and J by 5 bases, with 12 bases left in between. This CDR3 contains 15 residues. Germline V gene lookup returns CDR1 PRHDT and CDR2 FYEKMQ (reference sequence). Written as DNA, the CDR3 is TGTGCCAGCAGCTTATTCGGGGGAAGGACCGGGGAGCTGTTTTTT. Its translation: CASSLFGGRTGELFF.

This chain links TRBV15 with TRBJ2-5; 11 nucleotides agree with TRBD2. The CDR3 runs to 17 residues. Germline CDR1 and CDR2: LNHNV and YYDKDF (reference sequence). V shed 1 base and J 7 bases; nucleotides not matched to a gene: 11. CDR3 loop: CATSRAVLAGVTGTQYF. In DNA, the CDR3 is TGTGCCACCAGCAGAGCCGTACTAGCGGGGGTTACAGGGACCCAGTACTTC. The full variable domain, with the rest looked up from reference TRBV15 and TRBJ2-5, is DAMVIQNPRYQVTQFGKPVTLSCSQTLNHNVMYWYQQKSSQAPKLLFHYYDKDFNNEADTPDNFQSRRPNTSFCFLDIRSPGLGDTAMYLCATSRAVLAGVTGTQYFGPGTRLLVL.

The rearrangement joins TRBV5-1 to TRBJ2-1; 9 nucleotides align to TRBD1. The CDR3 is 14 amino acids. The germline CDR1 and CDR2 sequences are SGHRS and YFSETQ. V was clipped by 9 bases and J by 2 bases; unmatched bases: 6. The CDR3 nucleotides read TGCGCCACCAGGACAGGGGAGGCCTACAATGAGCAGTTCTTC. Encoded protein: CATRTGEAYNEQFF.

This chain links TRBV5-1 with TRBJ2-5; 8 nucleotides match TRBD1. Germline trimming cut 1 base from V and 3 bases from J; bases unmatched to any gene: 8. There are 16 residues in the CDR3. Looked up from germline, CDR1 is SGHRS and CDR2 is YFSETQ. CDR3 coding DNA: TGCGCCAGCAGCTTGATGATGCCAGGGGGCAAAGAGACCCAGTACTTC. Amino acids: CASSLMMPGGKETQYF.

This clone appeared once. The chain couples TRBV6-2 or TRBV6-3 to TRBJ2-6; 8 nucleotides agree with TRBD1. CDR1 is MNHEY, CDR2 SVGEGT, per germline. CDR3 length: 17 amino acids. V lost 4 bases and J lost 0; bases outside the gene matches: 5. The DNA for the CDR3 is TGTGCCAGCAGTTCAGGGGGCCCAGACTCTGGGGCCAACGTCCTGACTTTC. Protein: CASSSGGPDSGANVLTF.

The chain combines TRBV3-1 (or the pseudogene TRBV3-2) with TRBJ2-2, with a possible D match to TRBD1 (6 bases). There are 14 residues in the CDR3. V was pared by 4 bases and J by 1 base, with 7 bases between. Germline-derived CDR1 and CDR2 are LGHDT and YNNKEL (reference sequence). The CDR3 DNA sequence: TGTGCCAGCAGCCGGGGACAGAACACCGGGGAGCTGTTTTTT. Translated, it gives CASSRGQNTGELFF.